The 29 T cell receptor beta chains reported below all come from one sample, sequenced in a study of regulatory T cells in long-lasting Graves disease. Time point indicated: newly diagnosed GD, antithyroid drugs for less than 3 months. RNA extracted from PBMCs served as the sequencing template. TCR beta libraries were built with iRepertoire HTBI primers and Arm-PCR of CDR3 regions. TCRdb ran MiXCR on the multiplex PCR reads and lists one entry per CDR3 protein. Of more than 450,000 distinct CDR3 sequences listed, around 12% are singletons. These data also featured in a second study, about T cells in Graves' hyperthyroidism and ophthalmopathy.

The specimen comprised peripheral blood mononuclear cells (PBMCs), sampled at new diagnosis, from a patient treated with antithyroid drugs. Receptors originate from a woman aged 25-40 years with Graves disease.

The gene calls are TRBV3-1 and TRBJ2-7; maybe TRBD1 (6 bases). The CDR3 has 13 residues. The ends were cut back, 6 bases at V and 4 bases at J, with 13 bases in the middle. CDR1 and CDR2 (germline): LGHDT, YNNKEL (reference sequence). The CDR3, as DNA: TGTGCCAGCAGTCAAACCACAGGGTACGAGCAGTACTTC. Encoded protein: CASSQTTGYEQYF.

This clonotype was counted between two and nine times. The chain carries TRBV5-6 and TRBJ2-2; 9 bases fit TRBD2. Germline trimming cut 6 bases from V and 6 bases from J; bases unmatched to any gene: 9. This CDR3 contains 15 residues. Germline CDR1 and CDR2: SGHDT and YYEEEE. The CDR3 loop is CASNQVAGAAGELFF. The CDR3 DNA sequence: TGTGCCAGCAACCAGGTAGCGGGAGCTGCCGGGGAGCTGTTTTTT.

This chain uses TRBV5-1 with TRBJ1-3, with 8 bases lining up with TRBD1. J was trimmed by 2 bases and V by 3 bases; bases with no gene match: 4. This CDR3 spans 15 amino acids. The V gene's germline CDR1 is SGHRS and CDR2 YFSETQ. The CDR3 nucleotides are TGCGCCAGCAGCTCGCAGGGGGCAGCTGGAAACACCATATATTTT. Its translation is CASSSQGAAGNTIYF.

This sequence joins TRBV7-6 and TRBJ2-1; 13 nucleotides match TRBD2. Looked up from germline, CDR1 is SGHVS and CDR2 is FNYEAQ. The CDR3 sequence is 15 residues long. The V gene end was trimmed by 4 bases and the J gene end by 7 bases; junction bases not matched to a gene: 4. CDR3 loop: CASSSTSGGGNEQFF. The DNA of the CDR3 is TGTGCCAGCAGCTCAACTAGCGGGGGGGGGAATGAGCAGTTCTTC.

This clonotype has a count of ten or more. The chain uses TRBV9 and TRBJ2-5; 8 bases match TRBD2. CDR1 SGDLS and CDR2 YYNGEE come from the germline V gene. This CDR3 region has 16 residues. The J segment lost 5 bases and the V segment lost 3 bases, leaving 12 bases of the junction unmatched. The DNA for the CDR3 is TGTGCCAGCAGCGGAGAAGCGGGAGTCAAGGGGGAGACCCAGTACTTC. It specifies CASSGEAGVKGETQYF.

This clonotype was picked up many times. This chain uses TRBV2 with TRBJ2-1; D possibly matches TRBD1 or TRBD2 (5 bases each). V lost 4 bases to trimming and J lost 2 bases, with 12 bases between them. The CDR3 is 15 residues long. The germline V gene has CDR1 SNHLY and CDR2 FYNNEI. CDR3 amino acids: CASSAGALTYNEQFF. DNA for the CDR3: TGTGCCAGCAGTGCCGGGGCCTTAACCTACAATGAGCAGTTCTTC.

This rearrangement joins TRBV25-1 to TRBJ2-1; D is ambiguous. The DNA end lines up better with TRBJ2-5; the J call may be wrong. The CDR3 has 13 residues. Germline V CDR1 and CDR2: MGHDK, SYGVNS. The CDR3 loop is CASSEIPQETQYF. The CDR3 bases are TGTGCCAGCAGCGAGATCCCCCAAGAGACCCAGTACTTC.

This clonotype was observed a handful of times. The chain carries TRBV24-1 and TRBJ2-1, with D possibly being TRBD2 (5 bases). V lost 9 bases and J 0 bases, leaving 5 bases between the germline ends. The CDR3 loop spans 12 amino acids. CDR1 and CDR2 from the germline V gene are KGHDR and SFDVKD. CDR3 amino acids: CATAGSYNEQFF. CDR3 nucleotides: TGTGCCACCGCGGGCTCCTACAATGAGCAGTTCTTC.

This clonotype was picked up a small number of times. The chain joins TRBV6-2 or TRBV6-3 to TRBJ1-1; D uncertain. The germline V gene has CDR1 MNHEY and CDR2 SVGEGT. CDR3 length: 14 residues. The ends were cut back, 0 bases at V and 5 bases at J, with 10 bases in the middle. This CDR3 is CASSYSIAVTEAFF. CDR3 DNA: TGTGCCAGCAGTTACTCTATTGCCGTGACTGAAGCTTTCTTT.

This sequence joins TRBV20-1 and TRBJ1-1; D perhaps matches TRBD1 (6 bases). The CDR3 sequence is 16 residues long. V lost 3 bases to trimming and J lost 0 bases, with 17 bases between them. The germline gives CDR1 DFQATT, CDR2 SNEGSKA (reference sequence). As DNA, the CDR3 is TGCAGTGCTAGGCCCCAGGGGCGAAAAATGAACACTGAAGCTTTCTTT. It encodes CSARPQGRKMNTEAFF.

This clonotype was detected only a few times. The rearrangement joins TRBV19 to TRBJ1-1; D unresolved. V lost 3 bases and J 0 bases, leaving 8 bases between the germline ends. This CDR3 contains 14 residues. Per the germline V gene, CDR1 is LNHDA and CDR2 is SQIVND (reference sequence). The CDR3 loop reads CASSIGVMNTEAFF. CDR3 nucleotides: TGTGCCAGTAGTATTGGCGTTATGAACACTGAAGCTTTCTTT.

In its sample, this clonotype was seen many times. The chain carries TRBV2 and TRBJ1-2; tentatively, D is TRBD1 (6 bases). From germline, CDR1 is SNHLY and CDR2 FYNNEI. This CDR3 has 13 residues. V was trimmed by 7 bases and J by 3 bases, leaving 12 bases between them. The DNA for the CDR3 is TGTGCCAGCATCATGGACAGTGACTATGGCTACACCTTC. Translating gives CASIMDSDYGYTF.

This clonotype was found many times. The rearrangement joins TRBV28 to TRBJ2-6, with 7 bases aligning to TRBD1. The CDR3 sequence is 16 residues long. Trimming took 10 bases from V and 0 from J; bases not matched to a gene: 9. Looked up from germline, CDR1 is MDHEN and CDR2 is SYDVKM. The chain's CDR3 is CATEGALGSGANVLTF. CDR3 in DNA: TGTGCCACCGAGGGGGCGCTGGGCTCTGGGGCCAACGTCCTGACTTTC.

This clonotype was seen only a few times. V usage is TRBV30 and J usage is TRBJ1-3; D ambiguous. Germline CDR1 reads GTSNPN; CDR2 reads SVGIG (reference sequence). This CDR3 is 13 amino acids long. Trimming pared 1 base from V and 4 bases from J, leaving 8 bases between. The CDR3 protein is CAWSASWGNTIYF. In DNA form, the CDR3 reads TGTGCCTGGAGTGCAAGTTGGGGAAACACCATATATTTT.

V is TRBV30 and J is TRBJ1-1; weak D call: TRBD1 (6 bases). The CDR3 totals 14 residues. With 0 bases removed from V and 11 bases from J, the gap between germline ends came to 19 bases. From germline, CDR1 is GTSNPN and CDR2 SVGIG (reference sequence). The DNA of the CDR3 is TGTGCCTGGAGTGTACAGGGAGGGGGAGCAGCGGCTTTCTTT. Protein product: CAWSVQGGGAAAFF.

The gene calls are TRBV18 and TRBJ2-3; D is ambiguous. Trimming took 5 bases from V and 0 from J, leaving 9 bases between them. This CDR3 region has 14 residues. The germline gives CDR1 KGHSH, CDR2 LQKENI. This chain's CDR3 is CASSSQTSTDTQYF. The CDR3, as DNA: TGTGCCAGCTCATCTCAGACAAGCACAGATACGCAGTATTTT.

This clonotype was detected many times. V is TRBV28 and J is TRBJ2-1; D not certain. Germline V CDR1 and CDR2: MDHEN, SYDVKM. The CDR3 loop spans 13 amino acids. Trimming took off 6 bases at V and 4 bases at J, with 10 bases between the two ends. CDR3 DNA: TGTGCCAGCAGCCCGACTTCTTACAATGAGCAGTTCTTC. Amino acid sequence: CASSPTSYNEQFF.

This clonotype came up a few times. V gene TRBV20-1 combines with J gene TRBJ2-5; D is ambiguous. Germline V CDR1 and CDR2: DFQATT, SNEGSKA (reference sequence). This CDR3 is built from 13 residues. V lost 6 bases and J lost 2, with 13 bases in between. The CDR3, as DNA: TGCAGTGCCCGATGGGCAGGTCAAGAGACCCAGTACTTC. It codes for CSARWAGQETQYF.

This clonotype has only one observation. The CDR3 sequence is CASSYDEGLAGAREQYF. Written as DNA, the CDR3 is TGTGCCAGCAGTTACGATGAGGGACTAGCGGGAGCGAGGGAGCAGTACTTC. The chain uses TRBV6-2 or TRBV6-3 and TRBJ2-5; 14 bases fit TRBD2. CDR1 and CDR2 from the germline V gene are MNHEY and SVGEGT. CDR3 length equals 17 residues. Losses at the gene ends were 2 bases for V and 11 bases for J; bases not matched to a gene: 13.

This clonotype has ten or more counts. The gene calls are TRBV6-2 or TRBV6-3 and TRBJ1-1; D unclear. V was trimmed by 1 base and J by 4 bases, leaving 4 bases between them. This CDR3 has 12 amino acids. CDR1 and CDR2 (germline): MNHEY, SVGEGT. CDR3 nucleotide sequence: TGTGCCAGCAGTTACTGGTCCACTGAAGCTTTCTTT. Translated, it gives CASSYWSTEAFF.

In its sample, this clonotype was seen many times. The chain combines TRBV4-1 with TRBJ2-5; 8 bases are a match to TRBD2. The V segment lost 2 bases and the J segment 1 base; nucleotides outside the gene matches: 12. The CDR3 runs 18 residues. Germline loops: CDR1 MGHRA, CDR2 YSYEKL. This CDR3 reads CASSQLTPGLAAQETQYF. The CDR3 nucleotides are TGCGCCAGCAGCCAATTAACCCCCGGACTAGCTGCCCAAGAGACCCAGTACTTC.

The table lists this clonotype with many counts. The chain has TRBV7-9 and TRBJ2-4; 7 bases match TRBD2. The germline V gene has CDR1 SEHNR and CDR2 FQNEAQ (reference sequence). The CDR3 has 17 amino acids. The V gene end was trimmed by 3 bases and the J gene end by 0 bases; junction bases not matched to a gene: 8. CDR3 residues: CASSFGGRALAKNIQYF. The DNA for the CDR3 is TGTGCCAGCAGCTTTGGAGGGAGGGCTCTAGCCAAAAACATTCAGTACTTC.

This clonotype was observed many times. The V gene is TRBV27, the J gene TRBJ2-2; D gene uncertain. Germline lookup yields CDR1 MNHEY and CDR2 SMNVEV (reference sequence). The CDR3 extends over 16 amino acids. V shed 1 base and J shed 3 bases, with 12 bases lying between them. The CDR3 DNA is TGTGCCAGCAGTTTATTAACCCGGTACGACACCGGGGAGCTGTTTTTT. Translation: CASSLLTRYDTGELFF.

This clonotype has only a few counts. This chain joins TRBV18 and TRBJ2-1; D is unresolved. The V and J ends lost 10 bases and 10 bases respectively, with 26 bases between them. The CDR3 spans 15 residues. Germline lookup yields CDR1 KGHSH and CDR2 LQKENI. CDR3 nucleotides: TGTGCCACCAAGATGGAACTCTCGGTAACGGAGGAGCAGTTCTTC. As protein: CATKMELSVTEEQFF. Together with reference TRBV18 and TRBJ2-1, the CDR3 gives the full variable domain: NAGVMQNPRHLVRRRGQEARLRCSPMKGHSHVYWYRQLPEEGLKFMVYLQKENIIDESGMPKERFSAEFPKEGPSILRIQQVVRGDSAAYFCATKMELSVTEEQFFGPGTRLTVL.

This clonotype was counted many times. The CDR3 DNA sequence: TGTGCCAGCAATAGCGGACTAGCGGGAGGGCGGGAGCTGTTTTTT. It is translated as CASNSGLAGGRELFF. The chain employs TRBV12-3 or TRBV12-4 and TRBJ2-2; 15 positions agree with TRBD2. The J segment lost 9 bases and the V segment lost 7 bases, leaving 6 bases of the junction unmatched. The CDR3 runs 15 residues.

This clonotype appeared a few times. The chain links TRBV6-2 or TRBV6-3 to TRBJ2-1, with a possible D match to TRBD2 (6 bases). Germline CDR1 and CDR2: MNHEY and SVGEGT. The V gene lost 8 bases and the J gene lost 0 bases, with 11 bases spanning the gap. The CDR3 runs to 14 residues. The CDR3 DNA reads TGTGCCAGCGGACGGGGGAGCTCCTACAATGAGCAGTTCTTC. Its translation: CASGRGSSYNEQFF.

This clonotype was observed many times. The chain joins TRBV20-1 to TRBJ2-7, with D possibly matching TRBD2 (5 bases). The CDR3 is made up of 10 amino acids. Per the germline V gene, CDR1 is DFQATT and CDR2 is SNEGSKA (reference sequence). Deletions cut 6 bases from V and 7 bases from J, with 10 bases between. CDR3 residues: CSAEKREQYF. Written as DNA, the CDR3 is TGCAGTGCCGAAAAGCGGGAGCAGTACTTC.

This clonotype came up a few times. The V call is TRBV6-2 or TRBV6-3, the J call TRBJ2-3, with a weak D call TRBD2 (5 bases). Per the germline V gene, CDR1 is MNHEY and CDR2 is SVGEGT. Trimming removed 8 bases at V and 1 base at J, with 10 bases between. The CDR3 runs to 13 residues. As DNA, the CDR3 is TGTGCCAGCCAGCGCGGGCGCACAGATACGCAGTATTTT. This codes for CASQRGRTDTQYF.

The chain is built from TRBV15 and TRBJ1-5, with D hard to call. The V end lost 3 bases, the J end lost 7 bases, and 13 bases lay between the germline ends. This CDR3 is 14 amino acids long. Germline loops: CDR1 LNHNV, CDR2 YYDKDF (reference sequence). CDR3 nucleotide sequence: TGTGCCACCAGCAGGAGTAAAATGGTGCAGCCCCAGCATTTT. This encodes CATSRSKMVQPQHF.